This T cell receptor (beta chain) was identified in a study of cytotoxic CD8 clonotypes in ibrutinib-treated CLL. Study observations and caveats: Clonality increased at ibrutinib response and stayed stable in sustained remission. At progression, however, it fell back toward baseline.

Using immunoSEQ multiplex PCR, the repertoire was profiled, and TCRdb retains in-frame clones only, with some absent. The data show some 300,000 clones, 70% to 80% seen once. About this clone: Its antigen is as yet unknown.

Looked up from germline, CDR1 is SGHTA and CDR2 is FQGNSA. The CDR3 is 15 residues long. V was clipped by 5 bases and J by 2 bases; unmatched bases: 6. The chain recombines TRBV7-2 with TRBJ2-1; 7 bases match TRBD2. The clonotype originates from a human donor with chronic lymphocytic leukemia. Sequenced material: PBMCs, taken before ibrutinib treatment. CDR3 DNA sequence: TGTGCCAGCAGCACACAGACTAGCACCTACAATGAGCAGTTCTTC. Translated, it gives CASSTQTSTYNEQFF.